Listed below are T cell receptor beta chains from one sample, sequenced in a study of T cell responses to AZD1222 COVID-19 vaccine. The protocol was immunoSEQ multiplex PCR, while the TCRdb copy is restricted to in-frame clones and leaves out a portion. The table shows around 200,000 clones, with 90% to 95% occurring only once. Source: peripheral blood, taken 28 days after the second dose of the MenACWY control vaccine. The origin of the receptors is an adult who received the MenACWY meningococcal vaccine as a control. CDR3s include the opening cysteine and the closing phenylalanine or tryptophan. D genes are given only for firm matches. Some rows mark clone size as missing; the rest say once, few, many or name a class of expanded clone.

TRBV7-2	TRBJ1-5	16	NA	NA	CASSLDQRGINQPQHF	TGTGCCAGCAGCTTAGATCAGAGGGGAATTAATCAGCCCCAGCATTTT
TRBV7-2	TRBJ2-2	17	NA	NA	CASSFRGGAYSTGELFF	TGTGCCAGCAGCTTCCGAGGGGGGGCCTATAGCACCGGGGAGCTGTTTTTT
TRBV19	TRBJ2-5	15	NA	NA	CASSDRDRLKETQYF	TGTGCCAGTAGTGACCGGGATCGCTTGAAAGAGACCCAGTACTTC
TRBV19	TRBJ1-4	18	NA	NA	CASSSFGRNLGANEKLFF	TGTGCCAGTAGTTCTTTTGGCAGAAACCTTGGGGCTAATGAAAAACTGTTTTTT
TRBV3-1/TRBV3-2	TRBJ1-5	15	NA	NA	CASSQDGKKNQPQHF	TGTGCCAGCAGCCAAGACGGAAAGAAGAATCAGCCCCAGCATTTT
TRBV7-2	TRBJ1-1	14	once	NA	CASSLGTGMVEAFF	TGTGCCAGCAGCTTAGGAACAGGGATGGTTGAAGCTTTCTTT
TRBV2	TRBJ1-6	14	NA	NA	CASSELKGGSPLHF	TGTGCCAGCAGTGAGCTTAAAGGTGGCTCACCCCTCCACTTT
TRBV10-1	TRBJ1-2	13	NA	TRBD1	CASSERGQGGYTF	TGCGCCAGCAGTGAAAGGGGACAGGGTGGCTACACCTTC
TRBV20-1	TRBJ1-1	11	NA	NA	CSAWGGGEAFF	TGCAGTGCTTGGGGAGGCGGTGAAGCTTTCTTT
TRBV4-1	TRBJ1-1	15	NA	NA	CASSQPGRLNTEAFF	TGCGCCAGCAGCCAACCGGGACGGTTGAACACTGAAGCTTTCTTT
TRBV28	TRBJ1-1	14	NA	NA	CASSLPGVNTEAFF	TGTGCCAGCAGTTTGCCGGGTGTGAACACTGAAGCTTTCTTT
TRBV2	TRBJ2-1	12	NA	NA	CASLAGLNEQFF	TGTGCCAGCCTGGCGGGCCTCAATGAGCAGTTCTTC
TRBV19	TRBJ1-5	15	NA	TRBD1	CASSPGQGGNQPQHF	TGTGCCAGTAGTCCGGGACAGGGTGGCAATCAGCCCCAGCATTTT
TRBV3-1/TRBV3-2	TRBJ2-2	16	NA	TRBD2	CASSQGLADPTGELFF	TGTGCCAGCAGCCAGGGACTAGCGGACCCCACCGGGGAGCTGTTTTTT
TRBV19	TRBJ1-1	14	NA	NA	CASSISRKKAEAFF	TGTGCCAGTAGTATCTCCCGGAAGAAGGCTGAAGCTTTCTTT
TRBV5-4	TRBJ1-2	15	NA	NA	CASSEGGGFNYGYTF	TGTGCCAGCAGCGAAGGGGGGGGCTTTAACTATGGCTACACCTTC
TRBV6-6	TRBJ1-1	14	NA	NA	CASGQLRGYTEAFF	TGTGCCAGCGGACAACTCAGGGGATACACTGAAGCTTTCTTT
TRBV7-7	TRBJ2-5	16	few	NA	CASSLGRQVRGETQYF	TGTGCTAGCAGCTTAGGCCGACAGGTCCGTGGGGAGACCCAGTACTTC
TRBV2	TRBJ1-6	16	NA	NA	CASIQSQGFGWSPLHF	TGTGCCAGCATCCAATCTCAGGGGTTTGGCTGGTCACCCCTCCACTTT
TRBV7-9	TRBJ2-5	14	NA	NA	CASSQGGGLETQYF	TGTGCCAGCAGCCAAGGGGGGGGACTGGAGACCCAGTACTTC
TRBV19	TRBJ1-6	15	NA	TRBD1	CASSSRDRGNSPLHF	TGTGCCAGTAGTTCCCGGGACAGGGGCAATTCACCCCTCCACTTT
TRBV15	TRBJ1-2	12	NA	NA	CATSRDLDGYTF	TGTGCCACCAGCAGAGATTTAGACGGCTACACCTTC
TRBV10-3	TRBJ2-7	12	NA	NA	CAIQGIEGEQYF	TGTGCCATACAGGGTATAGAGGGCGAGCAGTACTTC
TRBV7-2	TRBJ2-5	14	few	TRBD1	CASSEPGQGWTQYF	TGTGCCAGCAGCGAGCCGGGACAGGGATGGACCCAGTACTTC
TRBV7-2	TRBJ2-7	16	NA	TRBD2	CASSSGVLAGVLEQYF	TGTGCCAGCAGCTCGGGGGTACTAGCGGGGGTCTTGGAGCAGTACTTC
TRBV6-2/TRBV6-3	TRBJ1-5	18	NA	NA	CASSYIYGTVGTNQPQHF	TGTGCCAGCAGTTACATATACGGTACGGTTGGGACAAATCAGCCCCAGCATTTT
TRBV2	TRBJ1-2	13	NA	TRBD1	CASSARGGYGYTF	TGTGCCAGCAGTGCCCGAGGGGGCTACGGCTACACCTTC
TRBV7-9	TRBJ2-2	13	NA	NA	CASSRQATGELFF	TGTGCCAGTTCCAGACAGGCCACCGGGGAGCTGTTTTTT
TRBV28	TRBJ1-1	15	NA	NA	CASSPATGAYPEAFF	TGTGCCAGCAGCCCGGCGACAGGTGCCTATCCTGAAGCTTTCTTT
TRBV19	TRBJ1-2	15	NA	TRBD1	CASSNAGGWRYGYTF	TGTGCCAGTAGTAACGCAGGGGGTTGGCGCTATGGCTACACCTTC
TRBV19	TRBJ1-2	15	NA	NA	CASKAGELRGYGYTF	TGTGCCAGTAAAGCCGGGGAGCTAAGGGGCTATGGCTACACCTTC
TRBV30	TRBJ1-1	11	NA	NA	CAWSVRDRAFF	TGTGCCTGGAGTGTACGTGATCGGGCTTTCTTT
TRBV19	TRBJ1-2	13	NA	NA	CASSIDGLYGYTF	TGTGCCAGTAGTATCGACGGGCTCTATGGCTACACCTTC
TRBV15	TRBJ1-2	15	NA	NA	CATSRAIDRYYGYTF	TGTGCCACCAGCAGAGCCATAGACAGATACTATGGCTACACCTTC
TRBV3-1/TRBV3-2	TRBJ1-1	14	NA	NA	CASSQTGINTEAFF	TGTGCCAGCAGCCAAACGGGGATAAACACTGAAGCTTTCTTT